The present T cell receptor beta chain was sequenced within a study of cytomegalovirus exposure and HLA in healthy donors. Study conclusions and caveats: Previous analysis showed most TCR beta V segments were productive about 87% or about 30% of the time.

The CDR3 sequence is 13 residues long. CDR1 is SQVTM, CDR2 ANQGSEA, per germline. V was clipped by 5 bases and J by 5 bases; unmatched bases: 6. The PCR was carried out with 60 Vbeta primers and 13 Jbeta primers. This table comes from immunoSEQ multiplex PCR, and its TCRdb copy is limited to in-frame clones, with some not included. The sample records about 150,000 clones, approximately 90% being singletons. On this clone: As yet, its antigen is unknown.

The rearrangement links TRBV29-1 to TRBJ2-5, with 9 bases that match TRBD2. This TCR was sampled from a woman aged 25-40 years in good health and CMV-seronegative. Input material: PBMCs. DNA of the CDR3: TGCAGCGTTTCTAGCGGGATTTCGGAGACCCAGTACTTC. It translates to CSVSSGISETQYF. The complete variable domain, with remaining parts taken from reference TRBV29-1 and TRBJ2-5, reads SAVISQKPSRDICQRGTSLTIQCQVDSQVTMMFWYRQQPGQSLTLIATANQGSEATYESGFVIDKFPISRPNLTFSTLTVSNMSPEDSSIYLCSVSSGISETQYFGPGTRLLVL.